This is a list of T cell receptor beta chains from one sample in a study of PD-1 blockade in classical Hodgkin lymphoma. The repertoire was sequenced with immunoSEQ multiplex PCR; TCRdb's copy has only in-frame clones and lacks some. The data show 80,000 to 100,000 clones, about nine tenths seen once. Sequences were derived from peripheral blood mononuclear cells (PBMCs), sampled at baseline. The receptor source for this set is a human donor with classical Hodgkin lymphoma. The CDR3 runs from the conserved cysteine through the conserved F or W. A D gene is named only where the DNA matches it firmly. Not every row has a clone size; where given, it reads once, few, many or a size class.

clone size	CDR3 length	V gene	D gene	J gene	CDR3 DNA	CDR3 protein
NA	14	TRBV5-1	NA	TRBJ1-1	TGCGCCAGCAGCTTGGCTGAACAGATCACTGAAGCTTTCTTT	CASSLAEQITEAFF
NA	15	TRBV9	NA	TRBJ2-7	TGTGCCAGCAGCGTAGGTCCAGGGAGCTCCTACGAGCAGTACTTC	CASSVGPGSSYEQYF
NA	14	TRBV6-1	NA	TRBJ2-7	TGTGCCAGCACCGCGCAGGACGAATCCTACGAGCAGTACTTC	CASTAQDESYEQYF
NA	16	TRBV27	TRBD1	TRBJ1-1	TGTGCCAGCAGTTTATTGTCAGGGGGCGTAAACACTGAAGCTTTCTTT	CASSLLSGGVNTEAFF
NA	16	TRBV6-5	NA	TRBJ1-2	TGTGCCAGCAGTTACTCGACCGCCACAGGGAACTATGGCTACACCTTC	CASSYSTATGNYGYTF
NA	19	TRBV5-1	NA	TRBJ1-3	TGCGCCAGCAGCTTACTGGGGTCATCCGCCGGATTCTCTGGAAACACCATATATTTT	CASSLLGSSAGFSGNTIYF
NA	15	TRBV18	NA	TRBJ2-2	TGTGCCAGCTCACCAATCGACCCCTGGGCCGGGGAGCTGTTTTTT	CASSPIDPWAGELFF
NA	14	TRBV30	TRBD2	TRBJ2-1	TGTGCCTGGAGTGGGACTAGCGGTTACAATGAGCAGTTCTTC	CAWSGTSGYNEQFF
NA	16	TRBV6-5	NA	TRBJ2-3	TGTGCCAGCAGTTACTCCCAGCGGGCCCCCACAGATACGCAGTATTTT	CASSYSQRAPTDTQYF
NA	15	TRBV27	NA	TRBJ2-7	TGTGCCAGCAGTTTCCAACTTGGGGCGTCCTACGAGCAGTACTTC	CASSFQLGASYEQYF
NA	17	TRBV10-3	NA	TRBJ2-3	TGTGCCATCAGTGAGGGGTTTGTCGGGGTCGGAACAGATACGCAGTATTTT	CAISEGFVGVGTDTQYF
NA	14	TRBV19	TRBD1	TRBJ1-2	TGTGCCAGTAACCCGACAGGGGCTCCCTATGGCTACACCTTC	CASNPTGAPYGYTF
NA	16	TRBV4-2	TRBD2	TRBJ2-3	TGTGCCAGCAGCCAAGAACTAGCGGGAGGCACAGATACGCAGTATTTT	CASSQELAGGTDTQYF
NA	17	TRBV11-2	NA	TRBJ1-2	TGTGCCAGCAGCTTAACTGGGGCGCGAGATTCGCTCTATGGCTACACCTTC	CASSLTGARDSLYGYTF
NA	14	TRBV18	NA	TRBJ1-1	TGTGCCAGCTCAATCGATTTGACGAACACTGAAGCTTTCTTT	CASSIDLTNTEAFF
NA	15	TRBV7-6	TRBD2	TRBJ2-5	TGTGCCAGCAGCGGGACTAGCGGGCCCCAAGAGACCCAGTACTTC	CASSGTSGPQETQYF
NA	11	TRBV30	NA	TRBJ2-7	TGTGCCGCTAGGGGGACCTACGAGCAGTACTTC	CAARGTYEQYF
once	18	TRBV28	TRBD1	TRBJ1-2	TGTGCCAGCAGTTCCTTACCTTACAGGGGGCGCGTCACCTATGGCTACACCTTC	CASSSLPYRGRVTYGYTF